These 16 T cell receptor beta chains came from one sample sequenced in a study of T cell responses to AZD1222 COVID-19 vaccine. The method was immunoSEQ multiplex PCR; TCRdb's version includes in-frame clones alone and lacks a portion of them. Of about 100,000 clones in the sample, around 94% were seen once. This specimen consisted of peripheral blood, obtained on day 0 of AZD1222 vaccination. These receptors were collected from an adult in good health.

V usage is TRBV5-1 and J usage is TRBJ1-5; possible D gene TRBD1, 6 bases. CDR3 length equals 14 residues. The germline CDR1 and CDR2 sequences are SGHRS and YFSETQ. The V and J ends lost 3 bases and 7 bases respectively, with 14 bases between them. The CDR3: CASSSTPGHQPQHF. CDR3 coding DNA: TGCGCCAGCAGCTCCACGCCGGGACACCAGCCCCAGCATTTT.

This chain joins TRBV9 and TRBJ2-3; D is undetermined. Trimming shortened V by 0 bases and J by 2 bases, and 13 bases separated the two germline ends. The germline V gene has CDR1 SGDLS and CDR2 YYNGEE. This CDR3 spans 16 amino acids. This CDR3 is CASSVASTGSTDTQYF. DNA for the CDR3: TGTGCCAGCAGCGTAGCGAGTACGGGCTCCACAGATACGCAGTATTTT.

This chain's CDR3 is CASSISTSGRRGTGELFF. Written as DNA, the CDR3 is TGTGCCAGTAGCATCTCGACTAGCGGGAGGCGTGGCACCGGGGAGCTGTTTTTT. The gene calls are TRBV19 and TRBJ2-2; 13 nucleotides match TRBD2. This CDR3 has 18 amino acids. The J segment lost 4 bases and the V segment lost 6 bases, leaving 11 bases of the junction unmatched. Germline CDR1 is LNHDA and CDR2 is SQIVND (reference sequence).

The chain joins TRBV15 to TRBJ2-2; D remains unclear. The germline V gene has CDR1 LNHNV and CDR2 YYDKDF (reference sequence). This CDR3 region has 17 residues. V dropped 0 bases and J dropped 6 bases, with 17 bases sitting between them. The CDR3 nucleotides are TGTGCCACCAGCAGAGATTTTGCGCAGGATGGAGCCGGGGAGCTGTTTTTT. This sequence encodes CATSRDFAQDGAGELFF.

Only one count was recorded for this clone. The chain links TRBV27 to TRBJ2-5, with a possible D match to TRBD2 (6 bases). V lost 2 bases and J lost 1, with 11 bases in between. The CDR3 has 15 amino acids. From germline, CDR1 is MNHEY and CDR2 SMNVEV (reference sequence). The CDR3 protein is CASSLGLAFQETQYF. The CDR3 bases are TGTGCCAGCAGTTTAGGGCTAGCGTTCCAAGAGACCCAGTACTTC.

The chain combines TRBV6-1 with TRBJ1-6; 7 bases fit TRBD1. This CDR3 contains 20 residues. The germline CDR1 and CDR2 sequences are MNHNS and SASEGT. J gave up 7 bases and V 3 bases, and 21 bases lay outside the gene matches. The CDR3 sequence is CASSDPSWGQSTMINSPLHF. The DNA of the CDR3 is TGTGCCAGCAGTGATCCTAGTTGGGGACAGAGTACGATGATCAATTCACCCCTCCACTTT.

CDR3 sequence: CATNNRGSPADTQYF. CDR3 nucleotides: TGTGCCACCAATAACCGGGGGTCTCCCGCAGATACGCAGTATTTT. The genes are TRBV19 and TRBJ2-3; TRBD2 might be the D (6 bases). Looked up from germline, CDR1 is LNHDA and CDR2 is SQIVND (reference sequence). CDR3 length: 15 residues. With 10 bases removed from V and 4 bases from J, the gap between germline ends came to 21 bases.

The chain has TRBV6-4 and TRBJ2-7, with D perhaps TRBD1 or TRBD2 (7 bases each). CDR1 and CDR2 from the germline V gene are MRHNA and SNTAGT. V was clipped by 0 bases and J by 5 bases, with 14 bases between them. The CDR3 contains 15 residues. The CDR3 protein is CASSDSAQGGNEQYF. CDR3 sequence (DNA): TGTGCCAGCAGTGACTCGGCCCAGGGGGGGAACGAGCAGTACTTC.

The chain has TRBV5-4 and TRBJ2-2; a weak D match, TRBD2 (6 bases). Per germline, CDR1 SGHNT and CDR2 YYREEE (reference sequence). Trimming cost V 0 bases and J 0 bases, with 9 bases left between them. The CDR3 extends over 16 amino acids. CDR3 sequence reads: CASSLGRRANTGELFF. CDR3 DNA: TGTGCCAGCAGCTTGGGGCGGAGGGCGAACACCGGGGAGCTGTTTTTT.

The chain employs TRBV5-1 and TRBJ2-7, with unresolved D. With 4 bases removed from V and 2 bases from J, the gap between germline ends came to 10 bases. Germline V CDR1 and CDR2: SGHRS, YFSETQ. CDR3 size: 13 residues. CDR3 coding DNA: TGCGCCAGCAGCCCGGAATGGGCCTACGAGCAGTACTTC. Amino acids: CASSPEWAYEQYF.

This clone was seen just once. The chain is built from TRBV7-8 and TRBJ2-2; D might be TRBD1 or TRBD2, each matching 5 bases. Deletions cut 5 bases from V and 1 base from J, with 11 bases between. The length of the CDR3 is 15 residues. CDR1 SGHVS and CDR2 FQNEAQ come from the germline V gene. The CDR3 nucleotides are TGTGCCAGCAGCAAAGGGGACGTGAACACCGGGGAGCTGTTTTTT. This codes for CASSKGDVNTGELFF.

The chain has TRBV5-4 and TRBJ2-1; 13 bases match TRBD2. The germline V gene encodes CDR1 SGHNT and CDR2 YYREEE (reference sequence). V lost 7 bases and J lost 10; bases outside the gene matches: 11. This CDR3 spans 15 amino acids. The CDR3 spells CASSTGTSGIREQFF. The CDR3 DNA sequence: TGTGCCAGCTCAACCGGGACTAGCGGGATTAGGGAGCAGTTCTTC.

The genes are TRBV9 and TRBJ1-5; D is perhaps TRBD1 (5 bases). This CDR3 is built from 13 residues. The germline V gene has CDR1 SGDLS and CDR2 YYNGEE. Trimming shortened V by 5 bases and J by 7 bases, and 13 bases separated the two germline ends. The CDR3 loop is CASSGGDSQPQHF. DNA of the CDR3: TGTGCCAGCAGTGGGGGGGATTCACAGCCCCAGCATTTT.

This chain joins TRBV7-9 and TRBJ1-5; D call uncertain. Trimming took 6 bases from V and 2 from J, leaving 8 bases between them. The CDR3 sequence is 13 residues long. Germline lookup yields CDR1 SEHNR and CDR2 FQNEAQ (reference sequence). For the CDR3, the DNA is TGTGCCAGCAGTGTCTCGGGCAATCAGCCCCAGCATTTT. This translates into CASSVSGNQPQHF.

The J gene is TRBJ1-3, the V gene TRBV19; D is unresolved. Trimming stripped 5 bases from V and 3 bases from J, with 11 bases between. Germline V gene sequence: CDR1 LNHDA, CDR2 SQIVND (reference sequence). The CDR3 covers 14 residues. The CDR3 DNA reads as TGTGCCAGTAGTCTCCAGACATATGGAAACACCATATATTTT. Translation: CASSLQTYGNTIYF.

The chain couples TRBV10-1 to TRBJ2-7; D may be TRBD1 or TRBD2 (5 bases each). CDR1 is WNHNN, CDR2 SYGVQD, per germline (reference sequence). V dropped 8 bases and J dropped 0 bases, with 17 bases sitting between them. CDR3 length equals 15 residues. CDR3 in DNA: TGCGCCAGCCGCATGGGGGACCTCCGCTCCTACGAGCAGTACTTC. Amino acids: CASRMGDLRSYEQYF.